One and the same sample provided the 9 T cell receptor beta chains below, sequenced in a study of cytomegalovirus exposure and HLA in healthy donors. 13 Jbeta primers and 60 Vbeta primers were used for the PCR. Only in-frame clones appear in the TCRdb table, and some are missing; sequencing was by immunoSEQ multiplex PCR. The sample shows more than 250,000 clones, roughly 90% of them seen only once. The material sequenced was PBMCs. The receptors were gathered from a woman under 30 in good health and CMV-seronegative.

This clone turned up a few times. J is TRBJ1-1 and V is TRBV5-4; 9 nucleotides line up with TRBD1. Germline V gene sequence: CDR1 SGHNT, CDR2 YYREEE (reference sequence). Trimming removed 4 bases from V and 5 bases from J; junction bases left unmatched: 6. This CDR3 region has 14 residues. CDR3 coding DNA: TGTGCCAGCAGCCAAACGACAGGGGGGACTGAAGCTTTCTTT. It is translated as CASSQTTGGTEAFF. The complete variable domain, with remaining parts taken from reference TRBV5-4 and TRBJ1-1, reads ETGVTQSPTHLIKTRGQQVTLRCSSQSGHNTVSWYQQALGQGPQFIFQYYREEENGRGNFPPRFSGLQFPNYSSELNVNALELDDSALYLCASSQTTGGTEAFFGQGTRLTVV.

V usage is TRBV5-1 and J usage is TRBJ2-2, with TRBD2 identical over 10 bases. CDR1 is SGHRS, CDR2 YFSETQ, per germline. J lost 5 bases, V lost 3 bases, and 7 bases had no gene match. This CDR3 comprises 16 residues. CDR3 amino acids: CASSSGSSGGTGELFF. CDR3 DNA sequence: TGCGCCAGCAGCTCGGGGAGTAGCGGGGGGACCGGGGAGCTGTTTTTT.

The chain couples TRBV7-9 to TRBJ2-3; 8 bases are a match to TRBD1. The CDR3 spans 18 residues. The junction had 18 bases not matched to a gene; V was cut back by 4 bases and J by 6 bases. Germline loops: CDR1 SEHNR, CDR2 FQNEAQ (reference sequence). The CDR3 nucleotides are TGTGCCAGCAGCTCCCCCCCCGGACAGGGCGGGGTGGGGGATACGCAGTATTTT. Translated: CASSSPPGQGGVGDTQYF.

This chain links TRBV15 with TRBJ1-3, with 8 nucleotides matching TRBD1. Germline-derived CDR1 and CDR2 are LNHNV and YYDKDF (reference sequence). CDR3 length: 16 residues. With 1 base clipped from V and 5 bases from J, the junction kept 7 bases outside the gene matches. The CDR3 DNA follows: TGTGCCACCAGCAGAGTGCCGGGGACAGGACGAAACACCATATATTTT. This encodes CATSRVPGTGRNTIYF. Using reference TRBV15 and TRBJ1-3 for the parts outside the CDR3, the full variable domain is DAMVIQNPRYQVTQFGKPVTLSCSQTLNHNVMYWYQQKSSQAPKLLFHYYDKDFNNEADTPDNFQSRRPNTSFCFLDIRSPGLGDTAMYLCATSRVPGTGRNTIYFGEGSWLTVV.

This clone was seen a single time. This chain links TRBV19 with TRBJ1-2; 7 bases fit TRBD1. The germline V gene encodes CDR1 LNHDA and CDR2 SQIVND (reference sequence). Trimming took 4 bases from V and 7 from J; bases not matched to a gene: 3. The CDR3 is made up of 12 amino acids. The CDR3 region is CASSKDRLGYTF. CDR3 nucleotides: TGTGCCAGTAGTAAGGACAGGCTTGGCTACACCTTC.

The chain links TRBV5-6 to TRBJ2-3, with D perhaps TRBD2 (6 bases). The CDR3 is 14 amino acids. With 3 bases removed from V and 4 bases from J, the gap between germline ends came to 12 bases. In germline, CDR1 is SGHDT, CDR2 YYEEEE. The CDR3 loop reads CASSSQLASDTQYF. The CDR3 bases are TGTGCCAGCAGCTCCCAACTAGCTTCAGATACGCAGTATTTT.

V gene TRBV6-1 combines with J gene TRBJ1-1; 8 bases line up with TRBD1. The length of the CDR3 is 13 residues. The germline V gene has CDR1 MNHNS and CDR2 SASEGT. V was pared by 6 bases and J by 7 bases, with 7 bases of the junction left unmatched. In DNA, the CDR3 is TGTGCCAGCAGCGCCTGGACAGGGAATGAAGCTTTCTTT. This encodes CASSAWTGNEAFF.

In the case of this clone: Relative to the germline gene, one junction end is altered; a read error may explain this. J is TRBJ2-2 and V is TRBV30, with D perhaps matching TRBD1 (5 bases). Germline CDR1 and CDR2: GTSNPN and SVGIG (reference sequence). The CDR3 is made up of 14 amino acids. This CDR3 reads CASAPTANSGELFF. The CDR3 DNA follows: TGTGCCTCGGCCCCGACAGCGAACAGCGGGGAGCTGTTTTTT.

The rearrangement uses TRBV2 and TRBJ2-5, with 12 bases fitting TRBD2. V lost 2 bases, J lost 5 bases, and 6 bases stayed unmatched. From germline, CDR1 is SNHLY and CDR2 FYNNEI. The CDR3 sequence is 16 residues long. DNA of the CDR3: TGTGCCAGCAGTGAACGTCTAGCGGGGGGGCTCGAGACCCAGTACTTC. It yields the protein CASSERLAGGLETQYF. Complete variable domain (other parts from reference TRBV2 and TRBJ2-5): EPEVTQTPSHQVTQMGQEVILRCVPISNHLYFYWYRQILGQKVEFLVSFYNNEISEKSEIFDDQFSVERPDGSNFTLKIRSTKLEDSAMYFCASSERLAGGLETQYFGPGTRLLVL.